The 25 T cell receptor beta chains reported below all come from one sample, sequenced in a study of blood T cell repertoires in COVID-19. Sequenced by immunoSEQ multiplex PCR; TCRdb stores in-frame clones only, minus some. This table has fewer than 250,000 clones, more than 85% appearing once. The sequenced sample consisted of peripheral blood. Receptors originate from a man aged 25 to 45 with acute or convalescent COVID-19.

The chain couples TRBV2 to TRBJ2-1; the D is unclear. The germline gives CDR1 SNHLY, CDR2 FYNNEI. V lost 11 bases and J 4 bases, leaving 12 bases between the germline ends. The CDR3 consists of 12 residues. The CDR3 protein is CALGPEYNEQFF. In DNA, the CDR3 is TGTGCCCTAGGCCCCGAGTACAATGAGCAGTTCTTC.

This chain uses TRBV12-3 or TRBV12-4 with TRBJ1-2; D possibly corresponds to TRBD1 (6 bases). The CDR3 runs 13 residues. The V gene lost 2 bases and the J gene lost 7 bases, with 11 bases spanning the gap. The DNA for the CDR3 is TGTGCCAGCAGTTTAAATCAGGGGCTTGGCTACACCTTC. Amino acids: CASSLNQGLGYTF.

The V and J genes are TRBV10-2 and TRBJ1-5; 7 bases fit TRBD1. This CDR3 region has 13 residues. J lost 4 bases, V lost 5 bases, and 2 bases had no gene match. Germline V gene sequence: CDR1 WSHSY, CDR2 SAAADI. The chain's CDR3 is CASSLQGNQPQHF. CDR3 sequence (DNA): TGCGCCAGCAGTCTACAGGGGAATCAGCCCCAGCATTTT.

V is TRBV11-1 and J is TRBJ1-1, with D perhaps TRBD1 (5 bases). The CDR3 runs to 13 residues. The V and J ends lost 5 bases and 3 bases respectively, with 10 bases between them. Looked up from germline, CDR1 is SGHAT and CDR2 is FQDESV (reference sequence). This chain's CDR3 is CASSVTVYTEAFF. Here the CDR3 DNA reads TGTGCCAGCAGCGTGACAGTCTACACTGAAGCTTTCTTT.

The rearrangement uses TRBV19 and TRBJ2-1; possibly TRBD1 for D (6 bases). Per germline, CDR1 LNHDA and CDR2 SQIVND (reference sequence). This CDR3 region has 15 residues. V gave up 5 bases and J gave up 0 bases, with 11 bases separating them. Here the CDR3 DNA reads TGTGCCAGTAGTCCCCAGGGGTACTCCTACAATGAGCAGTTCTTC. The encoded protein is CASSPQGYSYNEQFF.

The chain combines TRBV3-1 (or the pseudogene TRBV3-2) with TRBJ1-2; D perhaps matches TRBD1 (6 bases). CDR3 length: 14 residues. CDR1 and CDR2 from the germline V gene are LGHDT and YNNKEL (reference sequence). Trimming stripped 3 bases from V and 8 bases from J, with 16 bases between. The DNA of the CDR3 is TGTGCCAGCAGCCATATTACAGGGAGTGGAGGCTACACCTTC. This translates into CASSHITGSGGYTF.

The CDR3 region is CASTVAGESYEQYF. CDR3 in DNA: TGTGCCAGCACGGTTGCGGGGGAATCCTACGAGCAGTACTTC. The rearrangement uses TRBV28 and TRBJ2-7; TRBD2 matches 7 bases. The CDR3 extends over 14 amino acids. The germline gives CDR1 MDHEN, CDR2 SYDVKM. V lost 7 bases and J lost 1; bases outside the gene matches: 7.

Of note for this clone: At one boundary the junction diverges from the germline segment, which might be a read error. The chain combines TRBV19 with TRBJ1-6, with D possibly being TRBD1 (5 bases). This CDR3 is built from 14 residues. CDR1 LNHDA and CDR2 SQIVND come from the germline V gene (reference sequence). The CDR3 region is CASSLDRYNSPLHF. The CDR3, as DNA: TGTGCCAGTAGTCTAGACAGATATAATTCACCCCTCCACTTT.

The chain employs TRBV4-1 and TRBJ2-5; D perhaps matches TRBD2 (6 bases). This CDR3 contains 15 residues. Per the germline V gene, CDR1 is MGHRA and CDR2 is YSYEKL. Trimming cost V 0 bases and J 5 bases, with 13 bases left between them. CDR3 residues: CASSQDILASETQYF. CDR3 in DNA: TGCGCCAGCAGCCAAGATATTCTAGCGTCTGAGACCCAGTACTTC.

V gene TRBV12-3 or TRBV12-4 combines with J gene TRBJ2-7; weak D call: TRBD1 (5 bases). Trimming pared 1 base from V and 1 base from J, leaving 5 bases between. This CDR3 comprises 13 residues. The CDR3 is CASSLGQSYEQYF. The CDR3, as DNA: TGTGCCAGCAGTTTAGGACAGTCCTACGAGCAGTACTTC.

The V call is TRBV7-9, the J call TRBJ2-7; unclear D gene. This CDR3 is 14 amino acids long. From germline, CDR1 is SEHNR and CDR2 FQNEAQ (reference sequence). Trimming left V 0 bases short and J 2 bases short, with 8 bases between. The chain's CDR3 is CASSLASSPYEQYF. CDR3 bases: TGTGCCAGCAGCTTAGCTAGCAGCCCCTACGAGCAGTACTTC.

CDR3 sequence reads: CASSLTGGSYEQYF. The CDR3 DNA is TGTGCCAGCAGCTTAACGGGGGGGTCCTACGAGCAGTACTTC. The V and J genes are TRBV7-9 and TRBJ2-7; 8 bases line up with TRBD2. The CDR3 has 14 residues. Germline loops: CDR1 SEHNR, CDR2 FQNEAQ (reference sequence). Losses at the gene ends were 2 bases for V and 1 base for J; bases not matched to a gene: 1.

This clone turned up a few times. This sequence joins TRBV15 and TRBJ1-6; D is perhaps TRBD1 (5 bases). Germline V lookup: CDR1 LNHNV, CDR2 YYDKDF (reference sequence). The CDR3 spans 16 residues. The V and J ends lost 0 bases and 7 bases respectively, with 13 bases between them. In DNA, the CDR3 is TGTGCCACCAGCAGAGATGGGGCTTTGGTCAATTCACCCCTCCACTTT. Its translation: CATSRDGALVNSPLHF.

This rearrangement joins TRBV5-1 to TRBJ1-1; TRBD1 might be the D (5 bases). The CDR3 extends over 15 amino acids. V was cut by 7 bases and J by 0 bases, with 16 bases left in between. Germline assignment: CDR1 SGHRS and CDR2 YFSETQ. Here the CDR3 DNA reads TGCGCCAGCGGGGCAGGGATAAACATGAACACTGAAGCTTTCTTT. This codes for CASGAGINMNTEAFF.

The rearrangement uses TRBV4-1 and TRBJ1-3, with D possibly TRBD1 on 6 matching bases. Germline V CDR1 and CDR2: MGHRA, YSYEKL. The CDR3 extends over 16 amino acids. Trimming removed 4 bases from V and 0 bases from J, with 13 bases in between. The DNA for the CDR3 is TGCGCCAGCAGCCGGGGGCTTCAGGGCTCTGGAAACACCATATATTTT. Translated, it gives CASSRGLQGSGNTIYF.

This chain joins TRBV2 and TRBJ1-5, with D unresolved. V lost 6 bases and J 2 bases, leaving 11 bases between the germline ends. The CDR3 is 14 amino acids. Germline V gene sequence: CDR1 SNHLY, CDR2 FYNNEI. The CDR3 reads CASRGGWGNQPQHF. The CDR3, as DNA: TGTGCCAGCAGAGGAGGGTGGGGCAATCAGCCCCAGCATTTT.

The gene calls are TRBV5-1 and TRBJ2-3; perhaps TRBD2 as D (6 bases). CDR1 SGHRS and CDR2 YFSETQ come from the germline V gene. This CDR3 comprises 14 residues. The V end was cut by 0 bases, the J end by 4 bases, with 9 bases between. CDR3 sequence: CASSLAGSADTQYF. The CDR3 DNA sequence: TGCGCCAGCAGCTTGGCCGGGAGCGCAGATACGCAGTATTTT. Together with reference TRBV5-1 and TRBJ2-3, the CDR3 gives the full variable domain: KAGVTQTPRYLIKTRGQQVTLSCSPISGHRSVSWYQQTPGQGLQFLFEYFSETQRNKGNFPGRFSGRQFSNSRSEMNVSTLELGDSALYLCASSLAGSADTQYFGPGTRLTVL.

This clone occurred a few times. The J gene is TRBJ1-1, the V gene TRBV19; D gene unclear. There are 13 residues in the CDR3. Trimming removed 6 bases from V and 1 base from J, with 9 bases in between. Germline CDR1 LNHDA, CDR2 SQIVND (reference sequence). The CDR3 sequence: CASSRRSNTEAFF. In DNA form, the CDR3 reads TGTGCCAGTAGCCGCAGGTCGAACACTGAAGCTTTCTTT.

V gene TRBV27 combines with J gene TRBJ2-5; D not resolved. This CDR3 has 11 amino acids. CDR1 and CDR2 from the germline V gene are MNHEY and SMNVEV (reference sequence). The V gene lost 8 bases and the J gene lost 5 bases, with 9 bases spanning the gap. The CDR3 protein is CASRDRETQYF. In nucleotides, the CDR3 is TGTGCCAGCCGAGATCGGGAGACCCAGTACTTC.

The V gene is TRBV6-5, the J gene TRBJ2-5; 8 bases map to TRBD2. This CDR3 has 15 amino acids. Germline CDR1 is MNHEY and CDR2 is SVGAGI. The CDR3 here is CVAERGMLGGETQYF. The CDR3 nucleotides read TGTGTAGCAGAGCGGGGGATGCTGGGGGGAGAGACCCAGTACTTC.

V usage is TRBV19 and J usage is TRBJ1-1; D possibly corresponds to TRBD1 (5 bases). The CDR3 loop spans 15 amino acids. Trimming pared 2 bases from V and 4 bases from J, leaving 14 bases between. Looked up from germline, CDR1 is LNHDA and CDR2 is SQIVND (reference sequence). In nucleotides, the CDR3 is TGTGCCAGTAGTATATTGGCAGGGCGGACCACTGAAGCTTTCTTT. Amino acids: CASSILAGRTTEAFF.

The CDR3 is CSVATTQRGYGYTF. CDR3 DNA sequence: TGCAGCGTTGCCACGACACAACGGGGCTATGGCTACACCTTC. The V call is TRBV29-1, the J call TRBJ1-2; D gene uncertain. The CDR3 contains 14 residues. V was trimmed by 4 bases and J by 4 bases, leaving 16 bases between them. Germline V gene data show CDR1 as SQVTM and CDR2 as ANQGSEA.

The V gene is TRBV6-5, the J gene TRBJ2-7, with D uncertain. V was cut by 7 bases and J by 1 base, with 14 bases left in between. Germline CDR1 reads MNHEY; CDR2 reads SVGAGI. The CDR3 spans 14 residues. Here the CDR3 reads CASMRTAGSYEQYF. CDR3 DNA: TGTGCCAGCATGAGAACGGCAGGTTCCTACGAGCAGTACTTC.

The chain links TRBV5-1 to TRBJ2-7; the match to TRBD1 covers 7 bases. Trimming at V came to 0 bases and at J to 7 bases, leaving 7 bases not matched to a gene. The length of the CDR3 is 14 residues. Per germline, CDR1 SGHRS and CDR2 YFSETQ. The CDR3 region has the DNA TGCGCCAGCAGCTTGGTGACAGGGTCTGGGGAGCAGTACTTC. Residues: CASSLVTGSGEQYF.

The chain recombines TRBV10-3 with TRBJ1-1; a possible D gene is TRBD1 (5 bases). Per the germline V gene, CDR1 is ENHRY and CDR2 is SYGVKD. The germline V and J ends were trimmed by 8 bases and 0 bases, with 10 bases remaining between them. This CDR3 spans 13 amino acids. CDR3 amino acids: CAIRPGMNTEAFF. Here the CDR3 DNA reads TGTGCCATCCGGCCAGGGATGAACACTGAAGCTTTCTTT.